This T cell receptor beta chain was sequenced for a study of early stage breast cancer tumors. Looking at the study overall: ER+/PR+/HER2- status applied to twelve of 16 invasive breast tumors.

The study's findings and limits: Compared with adjacent normal breast tissue, tumors showed roughly 2.4-fold greater T cell density and higher clonality. Comparing each tissue with blood distinguished tumor from normal in most of the 16 patients.

Blood replicates held 0.5 ug DNA, tumor or normal breast around 1.5 ug, two each. The assay was immunoSEQ multiplex PCR, and TCRdb's table has in-frame clones only and misses some. The table lists around 31,000 clones, roughly 77% of them singletons. Details on this clone: Antigen unknown.

The germline V gene encodes CDR1 SGDLS and CDR2 YYNGEE. V was trimmed by 0 bases and J by 2 bases, leaving 12 bases between them. This CDR3 is built from 15 residues. The sample was blood. The sequence derives from a person aged 35-55 years with breast cancer. The rearrangement links TRBV9 to TRBJ2-7; D may be TRBD2 (6 bases). The CDR3 is CASSVAERATYEQYF. CDR3 DNA sequence: TGTGCCAGCAGCGTAGCTGAGCGGGCGACCTACGAGCAGTACTTC. The variable domain in full, completed from reference TRBV9 and TRBJ2-7, reads DSGVTQTPKHLITATGQRVTLRCSPRSGDLSVYWYQQSLDQGLQFLIQYYNGEERAKGNILERFSAQQFPDLHSELNLSSLELGDSALYFCASSVAERATYEQYFGPGTRLTVT.